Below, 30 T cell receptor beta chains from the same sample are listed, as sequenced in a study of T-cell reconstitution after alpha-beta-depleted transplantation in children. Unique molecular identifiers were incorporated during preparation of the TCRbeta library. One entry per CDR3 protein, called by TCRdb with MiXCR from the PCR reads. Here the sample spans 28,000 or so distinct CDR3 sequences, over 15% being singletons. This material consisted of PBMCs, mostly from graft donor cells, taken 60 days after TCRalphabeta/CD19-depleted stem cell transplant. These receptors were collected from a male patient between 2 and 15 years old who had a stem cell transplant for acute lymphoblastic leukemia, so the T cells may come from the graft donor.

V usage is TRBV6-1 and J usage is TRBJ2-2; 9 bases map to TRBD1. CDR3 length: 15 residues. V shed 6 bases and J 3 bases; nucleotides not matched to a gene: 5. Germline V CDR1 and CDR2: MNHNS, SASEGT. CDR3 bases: TGTGCCAGCAGATTCGACAGGGGGTACACCGGGGAGCTGTTTTTT. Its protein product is CASRFDRGYTGELFF.

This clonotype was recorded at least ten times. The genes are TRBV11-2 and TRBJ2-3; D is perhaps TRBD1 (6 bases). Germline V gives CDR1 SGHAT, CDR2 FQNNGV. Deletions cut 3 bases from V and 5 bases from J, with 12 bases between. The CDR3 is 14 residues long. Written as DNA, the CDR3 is TGTGCCAGCAGCTTGACCCCCAGGGGAGATACGCAGTATTTT. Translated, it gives CASSLTPRGDTQYF.

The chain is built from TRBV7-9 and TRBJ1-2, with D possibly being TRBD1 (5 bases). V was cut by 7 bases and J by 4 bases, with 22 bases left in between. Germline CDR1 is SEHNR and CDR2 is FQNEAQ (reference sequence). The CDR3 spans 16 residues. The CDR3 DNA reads TGTGCCAGCACCTCGGACCGGTCTAGACAGCGCTATGGCTACACCTTC. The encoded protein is CASTSDRSRQRYGYTF.

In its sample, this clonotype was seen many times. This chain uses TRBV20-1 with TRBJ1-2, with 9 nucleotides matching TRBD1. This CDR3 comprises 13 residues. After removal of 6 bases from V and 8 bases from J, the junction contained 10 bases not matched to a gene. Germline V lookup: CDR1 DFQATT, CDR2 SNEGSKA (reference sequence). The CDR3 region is CSATTPGQGGYTF. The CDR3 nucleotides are TGCAGTGCCACCACCCCAGGACAGGGGGGCTACACCTTC.

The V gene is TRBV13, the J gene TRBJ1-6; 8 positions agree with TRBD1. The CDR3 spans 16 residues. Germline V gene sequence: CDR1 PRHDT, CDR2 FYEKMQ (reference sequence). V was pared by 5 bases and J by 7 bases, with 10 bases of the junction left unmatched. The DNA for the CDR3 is TGTGCCAGCAGCCCGAGACAGGGGCGAGTGAATTCACCCCTCCACTTT. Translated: CASSPRQGRVNSPLHF.

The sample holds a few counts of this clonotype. The DNA for the CDR3 is TGCGCCAGCGATGGCAGGGAGGTAGACGAGCAGTACTTC. Protein sequence: CASDGREVDEQYF. The chain combines TRBV5-1 with TRBJ2-7; maybe TRBD2 (6 bases). The V gene's germline CDR1 is SGHRS and CDR2 YFSETQ. The CDR3 spans 13 residues. Trimming left V 7 bases short and J 5 bases short, with 16 bases between. Variable domain in full (rest from reference TRBV5-1 and TRBJ2-7): KAGVTQTPRYLIKTRGQQVTLSCSPISGHRSVSWYQQTPGQGLQFLFEYFSETQRNKGNFPGRFSGRQFSNSRSEMNVSTLELGDSALYLCASDGREVDEQYFGPGTRLTVT.

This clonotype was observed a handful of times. The CDR3 loop reads CATSDNRNTEAFF. The CDR3 coding sequence is TGTGCCACCAGTGACAATAGGAACACTGAAGCTTTCTTT. V is TRBV24-1 and J is TRBJ1-1; D is undetermined. CDR1 KGHDR and CDR2 SFDVKD come from the germline V gene. The germline V and J ends were trimmed by 4 bases and 1 base, with 6 bases remaining between them. The CDR3 spans 13 residues.

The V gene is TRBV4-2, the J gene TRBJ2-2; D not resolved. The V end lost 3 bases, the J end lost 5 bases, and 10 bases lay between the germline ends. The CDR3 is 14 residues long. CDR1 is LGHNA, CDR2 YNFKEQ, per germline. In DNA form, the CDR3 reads TGTGCCAGCAGCCATAACACCCAAACCGGGGAGCTGTTTTTT. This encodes CASSHNTQTGELFF.

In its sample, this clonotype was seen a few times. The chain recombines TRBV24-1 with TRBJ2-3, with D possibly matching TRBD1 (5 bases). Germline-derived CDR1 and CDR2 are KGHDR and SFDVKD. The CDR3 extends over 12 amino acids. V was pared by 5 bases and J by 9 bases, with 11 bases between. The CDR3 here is CATSAAGQTQYF. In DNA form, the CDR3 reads TGTGCCACCAGTGCGGCAGGGCAGACGCAGTATTTT.

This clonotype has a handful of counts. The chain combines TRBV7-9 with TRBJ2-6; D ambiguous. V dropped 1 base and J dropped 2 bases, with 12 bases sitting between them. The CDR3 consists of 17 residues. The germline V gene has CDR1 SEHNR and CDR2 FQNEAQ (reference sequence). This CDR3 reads CASSLVGAFPGANVLTF. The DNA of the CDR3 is TGTGCCAGCAGCTTAGTGGGCGCATTCCCTGGGGCCAACGTCCTGACTTTC. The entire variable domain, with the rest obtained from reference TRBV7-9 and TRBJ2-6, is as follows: DTGVSQNPRHKITKRGQNVTFRCDPISEHNRLYWYRQTLGQGPEFLTYFQNEAQLEKSRLLSDRFSAERPKGSFSTLEIQRTEQGDSAMYLCASSLVGAFPGANVLTFGAGSRLTVL.

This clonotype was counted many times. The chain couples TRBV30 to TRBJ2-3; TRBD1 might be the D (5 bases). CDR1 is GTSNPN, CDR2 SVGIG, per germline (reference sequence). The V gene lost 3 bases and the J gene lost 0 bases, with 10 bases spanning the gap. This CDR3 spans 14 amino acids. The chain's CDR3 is CAWRGQTSTDTQYF. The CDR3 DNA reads TGTGCCTGGAGGGGGCAAACTAGCACAGATACGCAGTATTTT.

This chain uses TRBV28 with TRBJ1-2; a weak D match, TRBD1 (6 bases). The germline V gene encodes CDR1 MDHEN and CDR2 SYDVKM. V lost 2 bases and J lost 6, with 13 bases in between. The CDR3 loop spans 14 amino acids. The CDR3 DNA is TGTGCCAGCAGTTTAATAGCAGGGGTCGATGGCTACACCTTC. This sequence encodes CASSLIAGVDGYTF.

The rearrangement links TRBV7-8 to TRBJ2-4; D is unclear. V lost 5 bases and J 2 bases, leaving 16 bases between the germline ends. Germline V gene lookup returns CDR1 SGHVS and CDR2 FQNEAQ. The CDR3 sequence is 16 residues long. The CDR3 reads CASSAWYRSSKNIQYF. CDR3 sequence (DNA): TGTGCCAGCAGCGCTTGGTACCGCAGCTCCAAAAACATTCAGTACTTC.

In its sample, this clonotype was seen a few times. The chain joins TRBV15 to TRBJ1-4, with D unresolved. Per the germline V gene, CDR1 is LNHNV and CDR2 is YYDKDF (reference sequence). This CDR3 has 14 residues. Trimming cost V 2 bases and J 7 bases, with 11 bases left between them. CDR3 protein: CATSRSRTGEKLFF. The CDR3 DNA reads TGTGCCACCAGCAGAAGCAGGACGGGTGAAAAACTGTTTTTT.

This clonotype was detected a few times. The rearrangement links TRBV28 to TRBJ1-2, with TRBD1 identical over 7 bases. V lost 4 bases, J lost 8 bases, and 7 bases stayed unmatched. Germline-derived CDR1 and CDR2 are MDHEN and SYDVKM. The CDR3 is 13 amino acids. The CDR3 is CASSSLRGQGYTF. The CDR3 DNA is TGTGCCAGCAGTTCTCTAAGGGGGCAGGGCTACACCTTC.

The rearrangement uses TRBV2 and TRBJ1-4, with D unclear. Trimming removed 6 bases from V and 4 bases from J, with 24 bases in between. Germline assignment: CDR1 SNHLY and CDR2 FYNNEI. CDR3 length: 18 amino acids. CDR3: CASSATKVGGSYNEKLFF. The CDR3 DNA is TGTGCCAGCAGCGCTACCAAGGTTGGAGGGTCCTATAATGAAAAACTGTTTTTT. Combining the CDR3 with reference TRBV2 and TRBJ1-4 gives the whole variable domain EPEVTQTPSHQVTQMGQEVILRCVPISNHLYFYWYRQILGQKVEFLVSFYNNEISEKSEIFDDQFSVERPDGSNFTLKIRSTKLEDSAMYFCASSATKVGGSYNEKLFFGSGTQLSVL.

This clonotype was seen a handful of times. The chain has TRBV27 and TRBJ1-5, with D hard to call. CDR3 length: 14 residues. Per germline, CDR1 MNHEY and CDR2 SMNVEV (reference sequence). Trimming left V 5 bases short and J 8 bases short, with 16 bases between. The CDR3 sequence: CASSEPGSREPQHF. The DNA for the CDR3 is TGTGCCAGCAGTGAACCGGGATCTAGGGAGCCCCAGCATTTT.

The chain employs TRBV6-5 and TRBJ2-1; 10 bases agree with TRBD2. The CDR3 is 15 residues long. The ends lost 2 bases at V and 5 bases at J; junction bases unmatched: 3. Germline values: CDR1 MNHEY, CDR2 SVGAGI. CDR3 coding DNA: TGTGCCAGCAGTTACCGTCTAGCGGGAGACAATGAGCAGTTCTTC. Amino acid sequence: CASSYRLAGDNEQFF.

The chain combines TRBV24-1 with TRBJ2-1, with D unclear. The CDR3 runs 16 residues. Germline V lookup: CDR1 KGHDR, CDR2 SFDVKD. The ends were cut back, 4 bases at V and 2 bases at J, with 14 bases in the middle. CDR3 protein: CATSEASRTTYNEQFF. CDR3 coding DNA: TGTGCCACCAGTGAGGCCTCCCGCACTACCTACAATGAGCAGTTCTTC.

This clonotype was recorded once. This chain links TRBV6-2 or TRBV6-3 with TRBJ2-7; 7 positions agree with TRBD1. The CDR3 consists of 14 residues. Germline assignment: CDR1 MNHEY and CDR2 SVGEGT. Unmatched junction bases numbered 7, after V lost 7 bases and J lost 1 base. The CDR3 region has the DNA TGTGCCAGCACCCTGACAGGGAATTCCTACGAGCAGTACTTC. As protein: CASTLTGNSYEQYF.

The CDR3: CASTRGATGKRERDTQYF. In DNA, the CDR3 is TGTGCCAGCACCCGAGGGGCAACGGGAAAGCGTGAACGAGATACGCAGTATTTT. J is TRBJ2-3 and V is TRBV6-1; D assignment may be TRBD1 or TRBD2 (5 bases each). Trimming took 7 bases from V and 5 from J, leaving 28 bases between them. This CDR3 is 18 amino acids long. Germline V gene data show CDR1 as MNHNS and CDR2 as SASEGT.

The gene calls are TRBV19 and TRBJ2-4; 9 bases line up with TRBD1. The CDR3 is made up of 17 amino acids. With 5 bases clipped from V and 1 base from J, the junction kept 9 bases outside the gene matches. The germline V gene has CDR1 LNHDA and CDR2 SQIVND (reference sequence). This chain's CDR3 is CASSAGTGIGAKNIQYF. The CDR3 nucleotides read TGTGCCAGTAGTGCAGGGACAGGGATTGGGGCCAAAAACATTCAGTACTTC. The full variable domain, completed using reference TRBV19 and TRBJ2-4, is DGGITQSPKYLFRKEGQNVTLSCEQNLNHDAMYWYRQDPGQGLRLIYYSQIVNDFQKGDIAEGYSVSREKKESFPLTVTSAQKNPTAFYLCASSAGTGIGAKNIQYFGAGTRLSVL.

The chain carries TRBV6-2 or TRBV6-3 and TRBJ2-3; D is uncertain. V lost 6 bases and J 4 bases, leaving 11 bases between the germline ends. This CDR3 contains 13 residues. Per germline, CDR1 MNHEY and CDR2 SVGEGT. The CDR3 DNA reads TGTGCCAGCAGGCCCGACCACGCAGATACGCAGTATTTT. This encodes CASRPDHADTQYF.

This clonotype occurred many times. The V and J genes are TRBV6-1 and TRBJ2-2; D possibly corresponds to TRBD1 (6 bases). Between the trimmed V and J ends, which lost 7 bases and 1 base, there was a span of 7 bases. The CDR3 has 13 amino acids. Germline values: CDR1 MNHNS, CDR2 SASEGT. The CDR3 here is CASTGQNTGELFF. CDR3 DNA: TGTGCCAGCACGGGACAGAACACCGGGGAGCTGTTTTTT.

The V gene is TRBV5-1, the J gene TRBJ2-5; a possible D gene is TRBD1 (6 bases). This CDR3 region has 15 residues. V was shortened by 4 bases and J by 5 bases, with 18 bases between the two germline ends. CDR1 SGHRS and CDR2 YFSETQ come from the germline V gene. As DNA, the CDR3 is TGCGCCAGCAGCGAGAGTTCCGGGACATTCGAGACCCAGTACTTC. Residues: CASSESSGTFETQYF.

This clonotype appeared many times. The CDR3 here is CASSPGWQSRETQYF. Written as DNA, the CDR3 is TGTGCCAGCAGCCCAGGGTGGCAGAGTCGAGAGACCCAGTACTTC. V gene TRBV25-1 combines with J gene TRBJ2-5; a weak D match, TRBD1 (5 bases). CDR1 is MGHDK, CDR2 SYGVNS, per germline. V was shortened by 6 bases and J by 4 bases, with 18 bases between the two germline ends. CDR3 size: 15 residues.

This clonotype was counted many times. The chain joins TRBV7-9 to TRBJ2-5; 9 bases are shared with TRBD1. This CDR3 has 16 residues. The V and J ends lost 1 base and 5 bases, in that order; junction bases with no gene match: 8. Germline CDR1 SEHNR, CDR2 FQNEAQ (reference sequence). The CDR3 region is CASSLGGTGSGETQYF. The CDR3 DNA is TGTGCCAGCAGCTTAGGAGGGACAGGGTCAGGCGAGACCCAGTACTTC.

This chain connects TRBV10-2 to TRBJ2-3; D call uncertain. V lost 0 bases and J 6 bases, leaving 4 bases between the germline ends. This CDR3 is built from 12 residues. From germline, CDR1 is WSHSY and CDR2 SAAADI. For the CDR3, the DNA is TGCGCCAGCAGTGAGTCGGGGGATACGCAGTATTTT. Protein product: CASSESGDTQYF.

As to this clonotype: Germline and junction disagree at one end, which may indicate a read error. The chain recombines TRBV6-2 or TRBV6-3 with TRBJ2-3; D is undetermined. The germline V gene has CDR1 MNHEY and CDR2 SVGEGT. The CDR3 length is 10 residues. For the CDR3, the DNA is TGTGCCAGCAGCAGAGATACGCAGTATTTT. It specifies CASSRDTQYF.

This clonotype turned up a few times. CDR3 region: CASSYAAGRLAGTLSTDTQYF. CDR3 in DNA: TGTGCCAGCAGTTACGCGGCCGGGAGACTAGCGGGAACCCTTAGCACAGATACGCAGTATTTT. The chain joins TRBV6-2 or TRBV6-3 to TRBJ2-3, with 11 bases aligning to TRBD2. CDR1 and CDR2 from the germline V gene are MNHEY and SVGEGT. With 2 bases clipped from V and 0 bases from J, the junction kept 16 bases outside the gene matches. The CDR3 runs to 21 residues.